These 18 T cell receptor beta chains came from one sample sequenced in a study of blood T cell repertoires in COVID-19. Repertoires were generated with immunoSEQ multiplex PCR, while TCRdb's copy carries only in-frame clones and drops some. The sample gives hundreds of thousands of clones, about 90% of which show up once; under 0.3% is in the top ten. Input material: peripheral blood. The receptors originated from a woman aged 18-29 years with acute or convalescent COVID-19.

V is TRBV6-5 and J is TRBJ1-1, with D perhaps matching TRBD1 (5 bases). Per germline, CDR1 MNHEY and CDR2 SVGAGI. CDR3 length: 14 amino acids. V was clipped by 4 bases and J by 4 bases, with 13 bases between them. CDR3 nucleotides: TGTGCCAGCAGTTCCCCAGGGTTCGGCACTGAAGCTTTCTTT. Amino acids: CASSSPGFGTEAFF.

DNA for the CDR3: TGCGCCAGCAGTGTGGGGGGGACCTACGAGCAGTACTTC. It is translated as CASSVGGTYEQYF. The chain employs TRBV5-1 and TRBJ2-7, with 7 bases that match TRBD2. Per germline, CDR1 SGHRS and CDR2 YFSETQ. J was trimmed by 2 bases and V by 5 bases; bases with no gene match: 4. CDR3 length: 13 amino acids.

The chain combines TRBV19 with TRBJ1-5; tentative D call: TRBD1 (6 bases). CDR1 and CDR2 (germline): LNHDA, SQIVND (reference sequence). The CDR3 consists of 14 residues. The germline V and J ends were trimmed by 3 bases and 7 bases, with 13 bases remaining between them. DNA for the CDR3: TGTGCCAGTAGTATCCAGGGGAGTTGGCAGCCCCAGCATTTT. It yields the protein CASSIQGSWQPQHF.

The rearrangement links TRBV30 to TRBJ1-6, with 7 nucleotides matching TRBD1. CDR3 length equals 15 residues. Germline V CDR1 and CDR2: GTSNPN, SVGIG (reference sequence). J gave up 9 bases and V 3 bases, and 11 bases lay outside the gene matches. CDR3 loop: CAWRSNRGTVSPLHF. CDR3 sequence (DNA): TGTGCCTGGAGAAGCAACAGGGGTACAGTTTCACCCCTCCACTTT.

The chain is built from TRBV30 and TRBJ2-1; 7 nucleotides match TRBD2. J gave up 4 bases and V 5 bases, and 8 bases lay outside the gene matches. CDR1 is GTSNPN, CDR2 SVGIG, per germline (reference sequence). The CDR3 is 14 amino acids. The CDR3 region is CAWDWGGPYNEQFF. The CDR3 DNA reads as TGTGCCTGGGATTGGGGGGGACCATACAATGAGCAGTTCTTC.

The chain carries TRBV9 and TRBJ1-1; TRBD1 matches at 9 bases. CDR1 is SGDLS and CDR2 is YYNGEE in the germline V gene. V trimming: 3 bases; J trimming: 4 bases; junction bases outside the gene matches: 13. The CDR3 has 17 amino acids. The CDR3 reads CASSAFGETGGITEAFF. Here the CDR3 DNA reads TGTGCCAGCAGCGCCTTCGGGGAGACAGGGGGAATCACTGAAGCTTTCTTT.

This clone appeared a single time. The chain combines TRBV7-6 with TRBJ2-3; TRBD2 matches 9 bases. This CDR3 contains 15 residues. After removal of 2 bases from V and 0 bases from J, the junction contained 0 bases not matched to a gene. Germline-derived CDR1 and CDR2 are SGHVS and FNYEAQ. The CDR3 region is CASSLLAGSTDTQYF. Here the CDR3 DNA reads TGTGCCAGCAGCTTACTAGCGGGGAGCACAGATACGCAGTATTTT.

The rearrangement links TRBV7-2 to TRBJ2-7; possibly TRBD1 for D (6 bases). V was trimmed by 3 bases and J by 1 base, leaving 13 bases between them. The length of the CDR3 is 15 residues. The germline gives CDR1 SGHTA, CDR2 FQGNSA. CDR3 nucleotides: TGTGCCAGCAGCTTTGGGGGCGGTTCGTCCTACGAGCAGTACTTC. Residues: CASSFGGGSSYEQYF.

The gene calls are TRBV7-6 and TRBJ1-6, with D possibly TRBD1 on 5 matching bases. Germline assignment: CDR1 SGHVS and CDR2 FNYEAQ. This CDR3 contains 18 residues. Between the trimmed V and J ends, which lost 4 bases and 1 base, there was a span of 17 bases. CDR3 DNA sequence: TGTGCCAGCAGCTCGACATACAGGCTGGGATCCTATAATTCACCCCTCCACTTT. Translated: CASSSTYRLGSYNSPLHF.

This chain links TRBV21-1 with TRBJ1-5. TRBV21-1 constitutes a pseudogene. The CDR3 extends over 16 amino acids. The CDR3 bases are TGTGCCAGCAGCAAACGGGACTCCCGGGGTTATCAGCCCCAGCATTTT. Protein: CASSKRDSRGYQPQHF.

This chain uses TRBV4-1 with TRBJ1-1; a possible D gene is TRBD1 (5 bases). Trimming removed 3 bases from V and 1 base from J, with 18 bases in between. Germline CDR1 is MGHRA and CDR2 is YSYEKL. The CDR3 has 17 amino acids. Here the CDR3 DNA reads TGCGCCAGCAGCCAGGAGGGTGTGGGGGTTGGGAACACTGAAGCTTTCTTT. Its translation is CASSQEGVGVGNTEAFF.

V and J are TRBV6-5 and TRBJ2-5, with 9 bases aligning to TRBD2. The CDR3 loop spans 14 amino acids. Trimming cost V 6 bases and J 5 bases; bases outside gene matches: 7. Germline-derived CDR1 and CDR2 are MNHEY and SVGAGI. This chain's CDR3 is CASRVAGGRETQYF. DNA of the CDR3: TGTGCCAGCAGAGTTGCGGGGGGGCGTGAGACCCAGTACTTC.

V gene TRBV7-3 combines with J gene TRBJ2-7; TRBD1 agrees at 8 bases. V shed 4 bases, J shed 5 bases, and the junction held 10 bases outside the gene matches. Per germline, CDR1 SGHTA and CDR2 FQGTGA. CDR3 size: 15 residues. The CDR3 DNA sequence: TGTGCCAGCAGCTATGGACAGGGTGAATTTGACGAGCAGTACTTC. As protein: CASSYGQGEFDEQYF.

The chain combines TRBV24-1 with TRBJ1-3; D gene unclear. The V gene's germline CDR1 is KGHDR and CDR2 SFDVKD. The ends were cut back, 9 bases at V and 4 bases at J, with 6 bases in the middle. The CDR3 covers 11 residues. CDR3 coding DNA: TGTGCCACCGAGGCCGGAAACACCATATATTTT. It translates to CATEAGNTIYF.

The chain combines TRBV4-2 with TRBJ1-1, with a tentative D call TRBD1 (5 bases). CDR3 size: 13 residues. Per the germline V gene, CDR1 is LGHNA and CDR2 is YNFKEQ. V shed 2 bases and J shed 6 bases, with 10 bases lying between them. CDR3 region: CASSQRDSPEAFF. The CDR3 nucleotides are TGTGCCAGCAGCCAACGGGACTCCCCTGAAGCTTTCTTT.

The chain carries TRBV6-5 and TRBJ1-1; weak D call: TRBD1 (5 bases). Germline assignment: CDR1 MNHEY and CDR2 SVGAGI. The CDR3 covers 14 residues. The V gene lost 5 bases and the J gene lost 1 base, with 11 bases spanning the gap. CDR3 DNA: TGTGCCAGCAGTACGGACAATTCGAACACTGAAGCTTTCTTT. Protein: CASSTDNSNTEAFF.

The CDR3 protein is CASSLGTASGNTIYF. The CDR3 region has the DNA TGTGCCAGCAGTCTCGGTACAGCCTCTGGAAACACCATATATTTT. The chain combines TRBV3-1 (or the pseudogene TRBV3-2) with TRBJ1-3, with unresolved D. From germline, CDR1 is LGHDT and CDR2 YNNKEL (reference sequence). The CDR3 covers 15 residues. V was clipped by 6 bases and J by 0 bases, with 12 bases between them.

The rearrangement uses TRBV5-8 and TRBJ1-1; D gene uncertain. V lost 5 bases and J 6 bases, leaving 8 bases between the germline ends. This CDR3 spans 11 amino acids. The germline CDR1 and CDR2 sequences are SGHTS and YDEGEE. CDR3 nucleotides: TGTGCCAGCAGGGAGTCTTCTGAAGCTTTCTTT. Its translation: CASRESSEAFF.